Listed below are T cell receptor beta chains from one sample, sequenced in a study of shared clonotypes between healthy human individuals. Measured with immunoSEQ multiplex PCR; TCRdb has only the in-frame clones, and not every one. Seen here are about 1 million clones, approximately 68% observed once, and the top ten hold around 1.4%. The sequenced sample was memory CD4+ T cells sorted from blood. These receptors were collected from a man aged 18 to 30 in good health. Each CDR3 is given with its conserved first and last residue. D genes are given only for firm matches. Not all rows give a size; the values are once, few, many and, for expanded clones, a class.

j_call cdr3_length v_call clone_size d_call cdr3_aa cdr3_nt
TRBJ1-3 16 TRBV7-8 - TRBD1 CASSLRDRASGNTIYF TGTGCCAGCAGCTTAAGGGACAGGGCTAGTGGAAACACCATATATTTT
TRBJ2-1 15 TRBV5-1 - - CASSLTPDSYNEQFF TGCGCCAGCAGCCTGACTCCCGACTCCTACAATGAGCAGTTCTTC
TRBJ1-6 15 TRBV2 few TRBD1 CASRGQGQRSSPLHF TGTGCCAGCAGAGGACAGGGGCAGAGGTCGTCACCCCTCCACTTT
TRBJ1-6 15 TRBV27 - - CASMDASSYNSPLHF TGTGCCAGTATGGACGCGAGCTCCTATAATTCACCCCTCCACTTT
TRBJ2-5 16 TRBV9 - TRBD1 CASSVGTGGRQETQYF TGTGCCAGCAGCGTAGGGACAGGGGGCCGCCAAGAGACCCAGTACTTC
TRBJ2-5 15 TRBV7-2 few TRBD1 CASSLVETGGRAQYF TGTGCCAGCAGCTTAGTAGAGACAGGGGGGAGGGCCCAGTACTTC
TRBJ1-1 13 TRBV6-5 - - CASSRTVNTEAFF TGTGCCAGCAGCCGGACAGTCAACACTGAAGCTTTCTTT
TRBJ2-3 11 TRBV25-1 - - CASSGGVTQYF TGTGCCAGCTCTGGCGGGGTCACGCAGTATTTT
TRBJ2-7 15 TRBV4-2 few TRBD2 CASSHASGGAYEQYF TGTGCCAGCAGCCACGCTAGCGGGGGGGCCTACGAGCAGTACTTC
TRBJ2-3 14 TRBV6-5 - - CASSTRVSTDTQYF TGTGCCAGCAGTACCAGGGTGAGCACAGATACGCAGTATTTT
TRBJ2-5 14 TRBV12-5 - TRBD2 CASGPSGSGETQYF TGTGCTAGTGGCCCTAGCGGGAGTGGAGAGACCCAGTACTTC
TRBJ1-4 16 TRBV10-3 - TRBD1 CAISEPETGPGEKLFF TGTGCCATCAGTGAGCCGGAGACAGGGCCGGGTGAAAAACTGTTTTTT
TRBJ2-7 13 TRBV19 many - CASSPDGSYEQYF TGTGCCAGTAGTCCCGACGGCTCCTACGAGCAGTACTTC
TRBJ2-7 16 TRBV10-3 - TRBD1 CAISESDRTGSYEQYF TGTGCCATCAGTGAGTCCGATAGGACAGGTTCCTACGAGCAGTACTTC
TRBJ1-2 14 TRBV7-9 few - CASSLGQPNYGYTF TGTGCCAGCAGCTTAGGGCAGCCCAACTATGGCTACACCTTC
TRBJ1-2 15 TRBV4-1 - TRBD1 CASSQDTGVKGGYTF TGCGCCAGCAGCCAAGATACAGGGGTAAAGGGTGGCTACACCTTC
TRBJ1-3 14 TRBV2 - - CASSRGRTGNTIYF TGTGCCAGCTCCAGGGGACGGACTGGAAACACCATATATTTT
TRBJ1-1 13 TRBV10-3 few - CAISDYKSTEAFF TGTGCCATCAGTGACTACAAAAGCACTGAAGCTTTCTTT
TRBJ2-6 16 TRBV7-6 few - CASSQQGGSGANVLTF TGTGCCAGCAGCCAGCAGGGCGGCTCTGGGGCCAACGTCCTGACTTTC
TRBJ1-6 15 TRBV28 - - CASRPGNSYNSPLHF TGTGCCAGCCGACCAGGGAACTCCTATAATTCACCCCTCCACTTT
TRBJ2-2 15 TRBV10-3 - - CAISESRGVTGELFF TGTGCCATCAGTGAGTCGAGGGGTGTCACCGGGGAGCTGTTTTTT
TRBJ1-2 15 TRBV5-3 - - CARSRISRENYGYTF TGTGCCAGAAGCAGGATAAGCAGGGAAAACTATGGCTACACCTTC
TRBJ1-1 11 TRBV25-1 few - CASRGNTEAFF TGTGCCAGCAGGGGTAACACTGAAGCTTTCTTT
TRBJ2-3 16 TRBV18 - TRBD1 CASSPGTGTITDTQYF TGTGCCAGCTCACCCGGGACAGGGACTATCACAGATACGCAGTATTTT
TRBJ2-7 16 TRBV5-1 - - CASSRESPPFSYEQYF TGCGCCAGCAGCCGTGAAAGTCCGCCCTTTTCCTACGAGCAGTACTTC
TRBJ2-6 17 TRBV6-1 - - CASSAGGGASGANVLTF TGTGCCAGCAGTGCCGGTGGGGGGGCCTCTGGGGCCAACGTCCTGACTTTC
TRBJ2-2 14 TRBV5-1 - - CASSPGQGTGELFF TGCGCCAGCAGCCCGGGACAAGGCACCGGGGAGCTGTTTTTT
TRBJ2-7 12 TRBV11-2 - - CASSLAGYEQYF TGTGCCAGCAGCTTAGCGGGCTACGAGCAGTACTTC
TRBJ1-5 15 TRBV7-8 - TRBD1 CASSWLGQGNQPQHF TGTGCCAGCAGCTGGTTGGGACAGGGGAATCAGCCCCAGCATTTT
TRBJ2-3 12 TRBV6-5 few - CASSTGMDTQYF TGTGCCAGCAGTACAGGGATGGATACGCAGTATTTT
TRBJ1-1 15 TRBV5-4 - - CASSTQTGRDTEAFF TGTGCCAGCAGCACTCAGACAGGACGGGACACTGAAGCTTTCTTT
TRBJ1-1 14 TRBV7-6 - - CASSLRGGRTEAFF TGTGCCAGCAGCCTCCGAGGGGGGAGGACTGAAGCTTTCTTT
TRBJ1-4 12 TRBV19 few - CASTSQNEKLFF TGTGCCAGTACTAGCCAGAATGAAAAACTGTTTTTT
TRBJ2-7 18 TRBV4-3 - TRBD2 CASSRKIGGGLGSYEQYF TGCGCCAGCAGCCGAAAAATTGGGGGGGGACTCGGGTCCTACGAGCAGTACTTC
TRBJ2-1 15 TRBV6-1 - TRBD1 CASYWTGGRNNEQFF TGTGCCAGCTATTGGACAGGGGGTCGGAACAATGAGCAGTTCTTC
TRBJ1-2 14 TRBV5-6 - TRBD1 CASSFRTGKSGYTF TGTGCCAGCAGCTTTCGGACAGGGAAATCTGGCTACACCTTC
TRBJ2-1 18 TRBV28 once - CASSFGGLGGPSYNEQFF TGTGCCAGCAGTTTTGGGGGGCTGGGAGGCCCCTCCTACAATGAGCAGTTCTTC
TRBJ2-1 15 TRBV5-6 - - CASSLVGQRMNEQFF TGTGCCAGCAGCTTGGTGGGCCAAAGAATGAATGAGCAGTTCTTC
TRBJ1-2 15 TRBV2 - - CASSESGQGVYGYTF TGTGCCAGCAGTGAATCGGGGCAGGGCGTCTATGGCTACACCTTC
TRBJ1-2 14 TRBV14 - - CASSQVLSGGAYTF TGTGCCAGCAGCCAAGTTCTGTCGGGGGGCGCCTACACCTTC
TRBJ2-7 13 TRBV29-1 - TRBD1 CSGGQGKNYEQYF TGCAGCGGAGGACAGGGGAAGAACTACGAGCAGTACTTC
TRBJ2-7 13 TRBV28 few TRBD1 CATLTGVGYEQYF TGTGCCACTTTGACAGGGGTCGGCTACGAGCAGTACTTC
TRBJ2-5 14 TRBV2 - - CASRFSGAVETQYF TGTGCCAGCAGGTTCAGTGGGGCCGTGGAGACCCAGTACTTC
TRBJ2-3 13 TRBV4-2 - - CASSQDRTDTQYF TGTGCCAGCAGCCAAGATAGGACAGATACGCAGTATTTT
TRBJ2-1 16 TRBV5-6 few TRBD1 CASSTTGDRARYEQFF TGTGCCAGCAGCACAACTGGGGACAGGGCGAGGTATGAGCAGTTCTTC
TRBJ2-2 15 TRBV25-1 - - CASNQGAPNTGELFF TGTGCCAGCAACCAGGGAGCGCCGAACACCGGGGAGCTGTTTTTT
TRBJ2-1 16 TRBV7-2 - TRBD2 CASSSGLAGGRNEQFF TGTGCCAGCAGCTCGGGACTAGCGGGGGGGAGAAATGAGCAGTTCTTC
TRBJ2-7 15 TRBV5-8 few TRBD2 CASSPGTKNAYEQYF TGTGCCAGCAGCCCCGGGACTAAGAACGCCTACGAGCAGTACTTC
TRBJ1-4 16 TRBV18 - - CASSSGLLGPNEKLFF TGTGCCAGCTCATCCGGACTTTTGGGGCCTAATGAAAAACTGTTTTTT
TRBJ2-3 17 TRBV7-8 - TRBD2 CASSFIAGLAGGRTQYF TGTGCCAGCAGCTTTATCGCCGGACTAGCGGGAGGGAGGACGCAGTATTTT
TRBJ2-1 14 TRBV6-5 - TRBD2 CASSGAGAYNEQFF TGTGCCAGCAGTGGAGCGGGAGCCTACAATGAGCAGTTCTTC
TRBJ1-4 15 TRBV7-2 - - CASSPRTGTGEKLFF TGTGCCAGCAGCCCGCGGACGGGAACGGGGGAAAAACTGTTTTTT
TRBJ2-3 15 TRBV7-9 - - CASSQATGNTDTQYF TGTGCCAGCAGCCAGGCGACAGGAAACACAGATACGCAGTATTTT
TRBJ2-7 15 TRBV5-1 - - CASSLGGLGSYEQYF TGCGCCAGCAGCTTGGGGGGGCTCGGCTCCTACGAGCAGTACTTC
TRBJ2-5 13 TRBV5-5 - - CASSLLSAETQYF TGTGCCAGCAGCTTGCTGTCGGCGGAGACCCAGTACTTC
TRBJ2-7 12 TRBV12-5 once TRBD1 CASPGQGVEQYF TGTGCTAGCCCGGGACAGGGGGTCGAGCAGTACTTC
TRBJ2-5 15 TRBV2 - - CASRRLGGGTETQYF TGTGCCAGCAGGAGACTAGGAGGTGGTACGGAGACCCAGTACTTC